This is a list of T cell receptor beta chains from one sample in a study of T-cell reconstitution after alpha-beta-depleted transplantation in children. TCRdb processed the PCR reads anew with MiXCR; each CDR3 protein has one entry. The sample contains 350,000 to 450,000 distinct CDR3 sequences, roughly 20% of which appear only once. Sequenced here: PBMCs from the stem cell graft donor, sampled from the stem cell graft. The receptors come from a human donor who donated a stem cell graft to a child with acute myeloid leukemia. Both conserved end residues are part of each CDR3. The order of the fields is D gene, V gene, J gene, clone size, CDR3 protein, CDR3 DNA. D genes are given only for firm matches. Some rows mark clone size as missing; the rest say once, few, many or name a class of expanded clone.

.	TRBV29-1	TRBJ1-1	.	CSVGGGWGDTEAFF	TGCAGCGTTGGGGGCGGATGGGGGGACACTGAAGCTTTCTTT
TRBD2	TRBV2	TRBJ2-1	.	CASSEVAGGFGEQFF	TGTGCCAGCAGTGAGGTAGCGGGAGGGTTTGGTGAGCAGTTCTTC
TRBD2	TRBV20-1	TRBJ2-3	few	CSARDHASGSPDTQYF	TGCAGTGCTAGAGATCACGCTAGCGGGAGCCCAGATACGCAGTATTTT
.	TRBV6-1	TRBJ1-2	few	CATHLEISGRYGYTF	TGTGCCACCCATTTAGAAATCTCAGGGAGGTATGGCTACACCTTC
.	TRBV20-1	TRBJ2-1	many	CSAERADNEQFF	TGCAGTGCCGAGCGGGCCGACAATGAGCAGTTCTTC
TRBD2	TRBV20-1	TRBJ2-3	.	CSSPHGLAGTDTQYF	TGCAGCTCCCCCCATGGCCTAGCGGGCACAGATACGCAGTATTTT
TRBD1	TRBV7-2	TRBJ2-7	.	CASSMGQGVGEQYF	TGTGCCAGCAGCATGGGACAGGGAGTCGGCGAGCAGTACTTC
TRBD1	TRBV28	TRBJ2-7	few	CASSPPGGRGEQYF	TGTGCCAGCAGCCCCCCAGGGGGAAGGGGCGAGCAGTACTTC
.	TRBV20-1	TRBJ2-7	few	CSARRDPPYEQYF	TGCAGTGCTAGACGGGACCCCCCCTACGAGCAGTACTTC
.	TRBV12-3/TRBV12-4	TRBJ2-7	few	CASSPGRNYEQYF	TGTGCCAGCAGCCCGGGACGGAACTACGAGCAGTACTTC